The source of this T cell receptor beta chain is a study of cytomegalovirus exposure and HLA in healthy donors. The CDR3 covers 15 residues. Germline V gene sequence: CDR1 WNHNN, CDR2 SYGVQD (reference sequence). V was cut by 0 bases and J by 10 bases, with 13 bases left in between. It was with 60 Vbeta and 13 Jbeta primers that the PCR ran. Libraries were prepared by immunoSEQ multiplex PCR; TCRdb keeps only in-frame clonotypes and omits some of them. The data hold some 200,000 clones, with approximately 70% observed a single time. The receptor's source is a man aged 35 to 55 in good health and CMV-seropositive. The sequenced sample was PBMCs. The V and J genes are TRBV10-1 and TRBJ1-6, with TRBD1 as a possible D gene (5 bases). CDR3 in DNA: TGCGCCAGCAGTGAGTCTGAATTTGGGGGGTCACCCCTCCACTTT. It yields the protein CASSESEFGGSPLHF.